Given below is one T cell receptor beta chain in context. The antigen is not known. The data stem from a study of vaccination effects on CD4 cells after COVID-19. Overall study: As their vaccination, participants received two doses of either BNT162b2 or mRNA-1273.

CD4+ T cells specific for antigen were expanded with viral peptide pools by the ViraFEST assay before sequencing. The culture ran for around nine days before CD4+ T cells were isolated. None of the vaccinated had previously contracted SARS-CoV-2, and their nucleocapsid antibodies tested negative. Wells containing 1.5 million to 2.5 million PBMC each were cultured with 9 to 10 IU/ml IL-2 and approximately 9.6 ug/ml peptides. Half-medium exchanges with IL-2 medium took place on days 3 and 7. Here immunoSEQ multiplex PCR was the method, and the copy in TCRdb shows in-frame clones only, minus some. This sample has about 54,000 clones, with under 75% found just once. Germline trimming cut 3 bases from V and 2 bases from J; bases unmatched to any gene: 4. The CDR3 is 15 amino acids. Germline V gene sequence: CDR1 DFQATT, CDR2 SNEGSKA (reference sequence). Overall study findings and caveats: Few convalescent patients, and no early post-infection timepoints, were available to the study.

The chain is built from TRBV20-1 and TRBJ2-3; 11 bases map to TRBD2. The sequenced sample was CD4+ T cells from PBMCs cultured with SARS-CoV-2 spike peptides, obtained before COVID-19 vaccination. The TCR originated in a human donor who received a COVID-19 vaccine. The DNA for the CDR3 is TGCAGTGCTAGTGTAGCGGGAGGGAACACAGATACGCAGTATTTT. As protein: CSASVAGGNTDTQYF.